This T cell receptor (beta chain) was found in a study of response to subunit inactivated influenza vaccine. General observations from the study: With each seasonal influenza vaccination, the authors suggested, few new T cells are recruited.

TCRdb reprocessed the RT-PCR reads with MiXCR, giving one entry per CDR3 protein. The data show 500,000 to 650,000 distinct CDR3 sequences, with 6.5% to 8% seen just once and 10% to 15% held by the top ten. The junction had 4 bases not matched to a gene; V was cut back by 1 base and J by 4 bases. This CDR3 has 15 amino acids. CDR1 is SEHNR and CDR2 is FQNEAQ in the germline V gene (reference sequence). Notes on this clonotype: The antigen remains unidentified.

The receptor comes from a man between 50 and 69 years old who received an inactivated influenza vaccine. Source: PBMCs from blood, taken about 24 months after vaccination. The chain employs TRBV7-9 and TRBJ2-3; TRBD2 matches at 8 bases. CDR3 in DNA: TGTGCCAGCAGCTTAGGCGGGGGGACCCCAGATACGCAGTATTTT. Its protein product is CASSLGGGTPDTQYF.